This T cell receptor (beta chain) was identified during a study of T cells after yellow fever vaccination. Between the trimmed V and J ends, which lost 5 bases and 11 bases, there was a span of 27 bases. The germline V gene encodes CDR1 LGHNA and CDR2 YSLEER. CDR3 length: 16 amino acids. In regard to this clonotype: Its antigen remains unknown.

TCR cDNA, made by 5'RACE template switching, carried an added universal primer site and UMIs. TCRdb re-derived calls from the 5' RACE reads in MiXCR, one entry per CDR3 protein. The sample records roughly 320,000 distinct CDR3 sequences, around 10% being singletons. Overall study findings and caveats: Repertoires obtained by FACS sorting could include abundant clonotypes that entered as contaminants from the bulk population. Most clones from primary vaccination resurfaced after the booster (96% CD4, 75% to 90% CD8). Though it reached lower strength, the secondary response hit its peak faster, day 5 versus 15.

This receptor was taken from a man aged 18-30 years who received the YFV17D yellow fever vaccine. The sequencing used CD4+ T cells sorted from PBMCs, collected 45 days after the yellow fever booster vaccination. The V and J genes are TRBV4-3 and TRBJ1-1; D gene unclear. The CDR3 region is CASSTDLHTSSVEAFF. The DNA for the CDR3 is TGCGCCAGCAGCACTGACCTTCACACCTCTTCCGTCGAGGCTTTCTTT.